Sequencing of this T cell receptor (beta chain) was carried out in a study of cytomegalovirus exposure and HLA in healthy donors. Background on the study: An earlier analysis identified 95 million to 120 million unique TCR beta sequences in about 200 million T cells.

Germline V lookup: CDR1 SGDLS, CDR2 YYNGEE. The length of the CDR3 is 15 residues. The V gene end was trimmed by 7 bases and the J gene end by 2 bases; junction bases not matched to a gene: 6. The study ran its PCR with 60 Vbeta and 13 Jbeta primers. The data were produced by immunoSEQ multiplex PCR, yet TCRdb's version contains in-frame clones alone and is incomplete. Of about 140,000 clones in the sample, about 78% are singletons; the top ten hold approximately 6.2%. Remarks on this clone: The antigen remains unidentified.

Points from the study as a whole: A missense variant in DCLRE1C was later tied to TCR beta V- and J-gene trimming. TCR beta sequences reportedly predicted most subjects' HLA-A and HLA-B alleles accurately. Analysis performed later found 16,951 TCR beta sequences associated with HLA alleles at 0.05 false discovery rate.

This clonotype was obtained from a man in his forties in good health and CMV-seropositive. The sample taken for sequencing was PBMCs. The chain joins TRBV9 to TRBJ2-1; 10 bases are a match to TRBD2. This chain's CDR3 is CASQRTSGTYNEQFF. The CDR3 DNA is TGTGCCAGCCAAAGGACTAGCGGTACCTACAATGAGCAGTTCTTC. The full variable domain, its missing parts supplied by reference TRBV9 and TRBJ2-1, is DSGVTQTPKHLITATGQRVTLRCSPRSGDLSVYWYQQSLDQGLQFLIQYYNGEERAKGNILERFSAQQFPDLHSELNLSSLELGDSALYFCASQRTSGTYNEQFFGPGTRLTVL.